This T cell receptor (beta chain) was profiled in a study of T cell responses to AZD1222 COVID-19 vaccine listed by TCRdb under 2021. Broadly, across the study: TCR sequencing was performed for 230 to 250 trial participants, of whom some 200 were given two doses of AZD1222 and approximately 25 were given two doses of MenACWY control vaccine. Trial participants were enrolled by age into 18-55, 56-69 and 70-plus year subgroups, with approximately 150, 28 and 58 TCR-sequenced participants respectively. Results and caveats for the whole study, not just this receptor: Nearly half of unique spike-specific TCRs reportedly recognized epitopes outside regions mutated in the B.1.351 and B.1.1.7 variants. After two AZD1222 doses, both the breadth and the depth of spike-specific TCRs were significantly higher than at day 0 and than in MenACWY recipients. Conclusions about previously exposed vaccinees are limited because only six or seven AZD1222 recipients were SARS-CoV-2 seropositive at baseline. Participants were mostly white British, with more females than males. The authors suggested clonal diversity may have been underestimated. Vaccine-associated CD4 TCRs spanned the whole spike protein, with dominant responses in regions 160-218 and 743-854. The 56-69-year group was small, and its depth increase did not reach significance, likely because of low power. Because no samples from the day 14 peak response were available, repertoires could be characterized only after the peak T cell response.

The CDR3 regions of human TCRbeta chains were subjected to immunosequencing. From the authors' description of their analysis: TCRs in the repertoires were compared against a reference library of SARS-CoV-2-specific TCRs that had been generated with the MIRA antigen-specificity platform. Breadth was defined as the fraction of unique TCRs that were SARS-CoV-2-associated, and depth was defined as the fraction of total T cells that were SARS-CoV-2-associated. Using the MIRA data, each spike-specific TCR was assigned both to the spike region to which the TCR was reactive and to a CD4 or CD8 class. Log10-transformed breadth and depth values were compared by one-way ANOVA with Sidak's multiple comparisons tests. The immuneACCESS repertoire file appears here via TCRdb, limited to in-frame rearrangements. These files lack a portion of the clones; in checked studies, under half of the deficit traces to unresolved V genes, and the cause of the others is not known. D and trimming were read from the DNA, whereas the V and J calls and clone size are those reported in that table. This sample gives approximately 100,000 clones in total; 86% of them show up just once. Approximately 3% of the sample belongs to the ten largest clones.

For this clone: The antigen this receptor binds is unknown. Sequence at one end of the junction differs from germline and may be a read error.

Per the germline V gene, MNHEY is the CDR1 and SVGAGI is the CDR2. Reading from cysteine to phenylalanine, the CDR3 counts 13 amino acids. Only the CDR3 DNA is retained, 39 bases long and in frame from the first base. What the time point label conveys for this sample: about 28 days (+/-7) after the second vaccine dose. This specimen's treatment or condition label, interpreted: meningococcal conjugate vaccine given as trial control. The vaccinee samples were drawn from two UK trials, COV001 and COV002, one of which was a single-blind randomized controlled phase 2/3 trial testing AZD1222 (ChAdOx1 nCoV-19) in healthy adults. For TCRbeta chain sequencing, PBMC samples were collected from trial participants at day 0 and at day 28 after the second dose.

This material consisted of peripheral blood, taken 28 days after the second dose of the MenACWY control vaccine. The chain couples TRBV6-5 to TRBJ1-1, and TRBD1 may be the D gene, going by 5 matching bases. The source of this sequence is an adult who received the MenACWY meningococcal vaccine as a control. The nucleotides read TGTGCCAGCAGTAGGGAGGGGAACGCTGAAGCTTTCTTT. Its amino acids are CASSREGNAEAFF.